Described below is a single T cell receptor (beta chain) sequence and its context. This clonotype was seen ten or more times. No antigen is known for it. Base-call qualities are not available, and no considerably larger clone is one nucleotide away. CDR1 is given as MDHEN and CDR2 as SYDVKM, both from the germline V gene. V is clipped by 6 bases and J by 11 bases, and the sequence between their germline boundaries is 19 bases long. The CDR3 contains 13 residues, cysteine and phenylalanine counted. Only CDR3 DNA remains: 39 bases, in frame from the first base. Instrument on record: Illumina HiSeq 2500. Quantitative 5'-RACE with molecular barcodes was used to prepare TCR beta libraries. In the original analysis: A new computational method based on a probabilistic model of VDJ rearrangement was used to identify disease-linked TCR variants. TCRdb reworked the public reads: Q25 trimming with fastp, MiXCR clone assembly, productive beta chains retained. Rows matching on CDR3 protein sequence are summarized as one entry with the most common DNA and genes. It is TCRdb's table, rather than the study itself, that gives the V and J calls and clone size. Within this sample are about 300,000 distinct CDR3 sequences, with about 9.9% of them counted one time only. The ten most abundant clones make up 8% to 9.5% of the sample.

The record originates from a study of CD8 T cells in ankylosing spondylitis (dated by TCRdb to about 2017). For the wider study: To find TCR variants linked to disease, the study profiled T cell receptor beta repertoires in ankylosing spondylitis patients and healthy donors. In total, the full study cohort was made up of 95 to 110 healthy donors and more than 20 ankylosing spondylitis patients. Samples of peripheral blood were taken, and for ankylosing spondylitis patients, synovial fluid was collected as well. What the authors observed across the whole study: Some TCR beta motif variants had previously been reported in synovial fluid and blood of reactive arthritis patients, which suggested common disease-initiation mechanisms. A CD8+ phenotype was shown by the disease-linked clones, which were found at relatively low frequencies in peripheral blood. A TCR beta motif of seven or eight highly homologous amino acid variants appeared characteristic of blood from ankylosing spondylitis patients. Significant enrichment of the disease-linked clones was reported in matched synovial fluid samples from ankylosing spondylitis patients.

Specimen: blood, either unsorted or a sorted T cell fraction (not recorded which). This chain joins TRBV28 to TRBJ1-1, with no confident D gene call. The sequence was obtained from a female donor with ankylosing spondylitis or in good health (not recorded which). The nucleotides read TGTGCCAGCAGCCCCCCCCCTCAAGGCTGGGCTTTCTTT. This codes for CASSPPPQGWAFF.